This record looks at one T cell receptor (beta chain) sequence and its context. Its antigen is as yet unknown. This sample was included in a study of response to subunit inactivated influenza vaccine. TCRdb reprocessed the RT-PCR reads via MiXCR and lists one record per CDR3 protein. The sample gives 560,000 or so distinct CDR3 sequences, less than 10% of which show up once; approximately 13% is in the top ten. Study results and caveats: Authors suggested each seasonal influenza vaccination recruits few new T cells.

Germline CDR1 LGHNA, CDR2 YSLEER. J was trimmed by 0 bases and V by 4 bases; bases with no gene match: 8. The CDR3 totals 18 residues. The J gene is TRBJ2-6, the V gene TRBV4-3; 8 nucleotides match TRBD1. The receptor comes from a man between 50 and 75 years old who received an inactivated influenza vaccine. The sequencing used PBMCs from blood, collected less than 30 months after vaccination. CDR3: CASSRDRRYLSGANVLTF. The CDR3 region has the DNA TGCGCCAGCAGCCGGGACAGGCGTTACCTCTCTGGGGCCAACGTCCTGACTTTC.